The 9 T cell receptor beta chains given below trace back to one sample, sequenced in a study of cytomegalovirus exposure and HLA in healthy donors. PCR was performed using 60 Vbeta and 13 Jbeta primers. This table comes from immunoSEQ multiplex PCR, and its TCRdb copy is limited to in-frame clones, with some not included. The table for this sample gives roughly 79,000 clones. The sample consisted of PBMCs. These receptors were taken from a man aged 25 to 40 in good health and CMV-seronegative.

The CDR3 sequence: CASSQDSRTGLGYGYTF. CDR3 in DNA: TGTGCCAGCAGCCAAGATAGTCGAACAGGGTTAGGGTATGGCTACACCTTC. The chain couples TRBV4-2 to TRBJ1-2; TRBD1 is a possible D gene (6 bases). Per germline, CDR1 LGHNA and CDR2 YNFKEQ. The CDR3 consists of 17 residues. V lost 0 bases and J 5 bases, leaving 19 bases between the germline ends.

J is TRBJ2-5 and V is TRBV6-5; 8 bases map to TRBD1. The junction had 5 bases not matched to a gene; V was cut back by 6 bases and J by 5 bases. Germline-derived CDR1 and CDR2 are MNHEY and SVGAGI. The CDR3 covers 13 residues. As DNA, the CDR3 is TGTGCCAGCAGGACAGGGGCGGAGGAGACCCAGTACTTC. It is translated as CASRTGAEETQYF.

V gene TRBV21-1 combines with J gene TRBJ2-7; the D segment call TRBD2 is taken from the table without a DNA check. TRBV21-1 counts as a pseudogene. The CDR3 is made up of 12 amino acids. The CDR3 nucleotides read TGTGCCAGCCAGACTAGCTCCTACGAGCAGTACTTC. It specifies CASQTSSYEQYF.

CDR3 in amino acids: CASRGPGVPDSPLHF. The CDR3, as DNA: TGCGCCAGCAGGGGACCGGGGGTGCCGGATTCACCCCTCCACTTT. This chain links TRBV10-2 with TRBJ1-6; TRBD1 is a possible D gene (5 bases). The CDR3 has 15 residues. With 6 bases removed from V and 8 bases from J, the gap between germline ends came to 17 bases. Germline CDR1 WSHSY, CDR2 SAAADI.

The chain employs TRBV2 and TRBJ1-1; 7 positions agree with TRBD1. Looked up from germline, CDR1 is SNHLY and CDR2 is FYNNEI. This CDR3 is 15 amino acids long. With 5 bases clipped from V and 3 bases from J, the junction kept 9 bases outside the gene matches. DNA for the CDR3: TGTGCCAGCAGTTCCGACAGGGTCGGGGACACTGAAGCTTTCTTT. Its translation: CASSSDRVGDTEAFF.

The V and J genes are TRBV29-1 and TRBJ1-2, with D perhaps matching TRBD1 (5 bases). Germline assignment: CDR1 SQVTM and CDR2 ANQGSEA. This CDR3 has 13 residues. V dropped 1 base and J dropped 8 bases, with 14 bases sitting between them. The CDR3 here is CSVEGRQRTGYTF. Here the CDR3 DNA reads TGCAGCGTTGAAGGTCGACAGAGGACCGGCTACACCTTC.

The chain recombines TRBV11-2 with TRBJ2-7; a weak D match, TRBD2 (5 bases). CDR3 length equals 15 residues. In germline, CDR1 is SGHAT, CDR2 FQNNGV. The V and J ends lost 5 bases and 3 bases respectively, with 17 bases between them. CDR3 coding DNA: TGTGCCAGCAGCCCAGGCTCGGGGTCAGGCTACGAGCAGTACTTC. Encoded protein: CASSPGSGSGYEQYF.

Of note for this clone: Relative to the germline gene, one junction end is altered; a read error may explain this. The chain has TRBV9 and TRBJ2-3; possible D gene TRBD2, 7 bases. The CDR3 contains 14 residues. Germline loops: CDR1 SGDLS, CDR2 YYNGEE. The DNA for the CDR3 is TGTGTCAGCAGCGGGGACACTTTCACAGATACGCAGTATTTT. It codes for CVSSGDTFTDTQYF.

The genes are TRBV2 and TRBJ1-2; D possibly corresponds to TRBD1 (6 bases). CDR1 and CDR2 from the germline V gene are SNHLY and FYNNEI. The V end lost 11 bases, the J end lost 4 bases, and 14 bases lay between the germline ends. The CDR3 is made up of 12 amino acids. CDR3 nucleotide sequence: TGTGCCCGCGGGGAGGGGGGCTATGGCTACACCTTC. Its protein product is CARGEGGYGYTF.